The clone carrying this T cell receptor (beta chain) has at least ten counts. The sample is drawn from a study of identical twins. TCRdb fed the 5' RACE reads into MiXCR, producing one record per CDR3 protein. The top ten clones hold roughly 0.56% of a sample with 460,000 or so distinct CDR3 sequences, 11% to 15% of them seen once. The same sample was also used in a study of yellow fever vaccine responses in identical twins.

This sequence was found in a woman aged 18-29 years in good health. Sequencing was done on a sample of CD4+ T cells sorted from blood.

The chain's CDR3 is CASSLRNNEKLFF. Here the CDR3 DNA reads TGTGCCAGCAGTTTACGGAATAATGAAAAACTGTTTTTT. The J gene is TRBJ1-4, the V gene TRBV12-3 or TRBV12-4; D uncertain. The V gene lost 2 bases and the J gene lost 4 bases, with 5 bases spanning the gap. CDR3 length equals 13 residues.